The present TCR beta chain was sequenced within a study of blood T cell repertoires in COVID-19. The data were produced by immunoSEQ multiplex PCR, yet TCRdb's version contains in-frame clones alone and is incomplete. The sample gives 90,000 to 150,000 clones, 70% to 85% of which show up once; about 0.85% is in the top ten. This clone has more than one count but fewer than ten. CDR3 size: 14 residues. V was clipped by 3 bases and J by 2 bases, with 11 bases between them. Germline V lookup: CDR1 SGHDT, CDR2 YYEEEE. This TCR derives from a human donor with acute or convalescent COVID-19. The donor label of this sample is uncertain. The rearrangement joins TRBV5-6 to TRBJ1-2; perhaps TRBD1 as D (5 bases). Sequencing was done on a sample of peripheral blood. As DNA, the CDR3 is TGTGCCAGCAGCTCCTGGCAGGGCAACTATGGCTACACCTTC. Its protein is CASSSWQGNYGYTF.